These 10 T cell receptor beta chains were all obtained from the same sample, sequenced in a study of Tregs in tolerant kidney transplant recipients. The protocol was immunoSEQ multiplex PCR, while the TCRdb copy is restricted to in-frame clones and leaves out a portion. The sample has about 110,000 clones; around 89% are singletons. The sequenced sample was CD4+ T cells from blood, obtained before the transplant. These receptors originate from a human donor who received a combined kidney and bone marrow transplant.

The count of this clone is one. The V call is TRBV6-6, the J call TRBJ2-7; tentative D call: TRBD2 (6 bases). Germline CDR1 MNHNY, CDR2 SVGAGI (reference sequence). Trimming shortened V by 6 bases and J by 1 base, and 13 bases separated the two germline ends. This CDR3 region has 14 residues. In nucleotides, the CDR3 is TGTGCCAGCAGCGCGGCGGACTATTCCTACGAGCAGTACTTC. Translating it yields CASSAADYSYEQYF.

The V call is TRBV29-1, the J call TRBJ2-2; D is perhaps TRBD1 (6 bases). Trimming cost V 0 bases and J 6 bases, with 17 bases left between them. Germline V lookup: CDR1 SQVTM, CDR2 ANQGSEA. CDR3 length: 16 residues. CDR3 sequence reads: CSVEDLIRGRAGELFF. The CDR3 bases are TGCAGCGTTGAAGATCTTATCAGGGGTAGGGCCGGGGAGCTGTTTTTT.

The rearrangement links TRBV13 to TRBJ2-5; 8 bases are a match to TRBD1. CDR3 length equals 15 residues. J lost 3 bases, V lost 6 bases, and 9 bases had no gene match. CDR1 is PRHDT and CDR2 is FYEKMQ in the germline V gene (reference sequence). CDR3 nucleotide sequence: TGTGCCAGCAGTCTAGCCTGGACAGGGAAAGAGACCCAGTACTTC. This gives the protein CASSLAWTGKETQYF.

The genes are TRBV7-2 and TRBJ2-3; the match to TRBD2 covers 7 bases. CDR3 length: 16 residues. With V trimmed by 5 bases and J by 3 bases, 11 bases remained unmatched. Per the germline V gene, CDR1 is SGHTA and CDR2 is FQGNSA. CDR3 DNA sequence: TGTGCCAGCAGCCCAGGGAGACGAGCGGGGACAGATACGCAGTATTTT. This codes for CASSPGRRAGTDTQYF.

The chain couples TRBV27 to TRBJ1-5, with D unresolved. V was pared by 6 bases and J by 5 bases, with 11 bases between. From germline, CDR1 is MNHEY and CDR2 SMNVEV (reference sequence). The CDR3 totals 13 residues. In DNA form, the CDR3 reads TGTGCCAGCAGCCCCACCGGGTATCAGCCCCAGCATTTT. It is translated as CASSPTGYQPQHF.

This clone occurred once. The chain is built from TRBV5-1 and TRBJ1-1, with D uncertain. Germline lookup yields CDR1 SGHRS and CDR2 YFSETQ. CDR3 length: 14 residues. V was pared by 0 bases and J by 0 bases, with 6 bases between. The CDR3 DNA sequence: TGCGCCAGCAGCTTGGAGAGATTGAACACTGAAGCTTTCTTT. It encodes CASSLERLNTEAFF.

This clone was detected once. CDR3 sequence reads: CASSMGPGTGANYGYTF. CDR3 sequence (DNA): TGTGCCAGCAGTATGGGACCGGGGACAGGAGCTAACTATGGCTACACCTTC. The chain combines TRBV27 with TRBJ1-2; 8 bases fit TRBD1. There are 17 residues in the CDR3. CDR1 is MNHEY and CDR2 is SMNVEV in the germline V gene (reference sequence). The trim removed 5 bases at V and 0 bases at J, leaving 11 bases unmatched.

The rearrangement uses TRBV12-1 and TRBJ1-6. TRBV12-1 has pseudogene status. This CDR3 has 15 amino acids. The CDR3 DNA reads as TGTGCCAGCAGCTGTCCCGGGGAGCTTGGATCACCCCTCCACTTT. This sequence encodes CASSCPGELGSPLHF.

This chain connects TRBV15 to TRBJ2-1, with TRBD2 matching 8 bases. Trimming cost V 1 base and J 3 bases; bases outside gene matches: 5. Germline assignment: CDR1 LNHNV and CDR2 YYDKDF (reference sequence). CDR3 length: 16 residues. CDR3 nucleotides: TGTGCCACCAGCAGAGGAGGAAGCGGGGGCTACAATGAGCAGTTCTTC. Residues: CATSRGGSGGYNEQFF.

This clone occurred a few times. J is TRBJ2-7 and V is TRBV5-8; 14 positions agree with TRBD2. The junction had 5 bases not matched to a gene; V was cut back by 0 bases and J by 6 bases. Germline V CDR1 and CDR2: SGHTS, YDEGEE. The CDR3 extends over 16 amino acids. CDR3 amino acids: CASSLGGTSGGGEQYF. The CDR3 DNA reads as TGTGCCAGCAGCTTGGGTGGGACTAGCGGGGGCGGCGAGCAGTACTTC.